This T cell receptor (beta chain) was recovered during a study of blood T cell repertoires in COVID-19. About the study: Both acute and convalescent COVID-19 samples were obtained from the United States, Italy and Spain.

Method: immunoSEQ multiplex PCR; TCRdb's copy keeps in-frame clones and lacks some. The table records some 170,000 clones, roughly 87% of them present only once. The germline V and J ends were trimmed by 2 bases and 8 bases, with 15 bases remaining between them. This CDR3 region has 14 residues. Germline CDR1 and CDR2: MNHEY and SVGAGI. The specimen was PBMCs or T cells enriched from blood (not recorded which). This sequence was found in a human donor with acute COVID-19. The donor label of this sample is uncertain. V usage is TRBV6-5 and J usage is TRBJ1-2; D remains unclear. CDR3 amino acids: CASSYGPTQRGYTF. The CDR3 DNA reads as TGTGCCAGCAGTTACGGGCCCACTCAAAGGGGCTACACCTTC.